Following are 13 T cell receptor beta chains from one sample sequenced in a study of shared clonotypes between healthy human individuals. Data came from immunoSEQ multiplex PCR; TCRdb stores just in-frame clones and leaves some out. The table records 550,000 to 850,000 clones, roughly 70% of them present only once. Specimen: memory CD4+ T cells sorted from blood. Subset defined: CD45RA-negative fraction. The receptor source for this set is a woman aged 25-40 years in good health.

This chain joins TRBV5-4 and TRBJ1-1, with 9 bases aligning to TRBD1. Trimming cost V 4 bases and J 11 bases; bases outside gene matches: 9. The germline V gene has CDR1 SGHNT and CDR2 YYREEE (reference sequence). CDR3 length: 13 residues. This CDR3 is CASSATGQGVAFF. The CDR3 DNA follows: TGTGCCAGCAGCGCAACGGGACAGGGAGTCGCTTTCTTT.

The V call is TRBV7-8, the J call TRBJ2-5; D is undetermined. V lost 2 bases to trimming and J lost 2 bases, with 9 bases between them. This CDR3 has 14 residues. CDR1 and CDR2 (germline): SGHVS, FQNEAQ. CDR3 residues: CASSLRTRQETQYF. CDR3 bases: TGTGCCAGCAGCTTACGCACCAGGCAAGAGACCCAGTACTTC.

The V and J genes are TRBV18 and TRBJ1-6; D not certain. Germline CDR1 KGHSH, CDR2 LQKENI. The CDR3 runs 14 residues. V lost 0 bases to trimming and J lost 10 bases, with 10 bases between them. CDR3 region: CASSPPVPGSPLHF. The CDR3 nucleotides read TGTGCCAGCTCACCACCGGTCCCGGGGTCACCCCTCCACTTT.

The chain carries TRBV19 and TRBJ2-3; tentatively, D is TRBD1 or TRBD2 (6 bases each). The CDR3 is made up of 15 amino acids. Deletions cut 5 bases from V and 14 bases from J, with 26 bases between. Germline V gene data show CDR1 as LNHDA and CDR2 as SQIVND (reference sequence). CDR3 DNA: TGTGCCAGTAGTCTAAACCCCCAGTCAGGGGAGGTTTTGTATTTT. Translating gives CASSLNPQSGEVLYF.

V usage is TRBV7-2 and J usage is TRBJ2-7, with a tentative D call TRBD1 (5 bases). CDR3 length: 13 residues. Germline V gene lookup returns CDR1 SGHTA and CDR2 FQGNSA. The V and J ends lost 3 bases and 6 bases respectively, with 12 bases between them. CDR3 sequence (DNA): TGTGCCAGCAGCTTGTCAGGGAACATCGAGCAGTACTTC. This encodes CASSLSGNIEQYF.

This clone was counted a single time. The gene calls are TRBV4-1 and TRBJ2-7; a possible D gene is TRBD1 (5 bases). Trimming removed 0 bases at V and 6 bases at J, with 9 bases between. This CDR3 is built from 13 residues. The V gene's germline CDR1 is MGHRA and CDR2 YSYEKL. The CDR3, as DNA: TGCGCCAGCAGCCAAGAAGGGGTCACCGAGCAGTACTTC. It specifies CASSQEGVTEQYF.

The V call is TRBV7-2, the J call TRBJ2-3; D may be TRBD2 (5 bases). The V gene lost 2 bases and the J gene lost 2 bases, with 11 bases spanning the gap. The CDR3 has 15 amino acids. Germline V CDR1 and CDR2: SGHTA, FQGNSA. For the CDR3, the DNA is TGTGCCAGCAGCTTACGGCAGCGGAACACAGATACGCAGTATTTT. It is translated as CASSLRQRNTDTQYF. Full variable domain (rest looked up from reference TRBV7-2 and TRBJ2-3): GAGVSQSPSNKVTEKGKDVELRCDPISGHTALYWYRQSLGQGLEFLIYFQGNSAPDKSGLPSDRFSAERTGGSVSTLTIQRTQQEDSAVYLCASSLRQRNTDTQYFGPGTRLTVL.

The chain recombines TRBV29-1 with TRBJ2-2; TRBD2 might be the D (5 bases). This CDR3 has 13 residues. Germline CDR1 SQVTM, CDR2 ANQGSEA. V was cut by 5 bases and J by 6 bases, with 13 bases left in between. CDR3 protein: CSVLTRFPGELFF. CDR3 nucleotide sequence: TGCAGCGTTCTTACTAGATTTCCCGGGGAGCTGTTTTTT.

This clone has just a few counts. The chain has TRBV11-2 and TRBJ2-2; 8 bases match TRBD1. V shed 5 bases, J shed 3 bases, and the junction held 2 bases outside the gene matches. The CDR3 covers 14 residues. The germline gives CDR1 SGHAT, CDR2 FQNNGV. The CDR3 here is CASSPQGDTGELFF. DNA for the CDR3: TGTGCCAGCAGCCCACAGGGGGACACCGGGGAGCTGTTTTTT.

The chain joins TRBV30 to TRBJ2-2; TRBD1 matches 8 bases. Looked up from germline, CDR1 is GTSNPN and CDR2 is SVGIG (reference sequence). CDR3 length equals 15 residues. With V trimmed by 2 bases and J by 7 bases, 9 bases remained unmatched. CDR3 amino acids: CAWSRQGAAGGELFF. The CDR3 nucleotides read TGTGCCTGGAGTCGGCAGGGGGCTGCAGGCGGGGAGCTGTTTTTT.

A remark on this clone: Other DNA sequences of this sample code for an identical CDR3. DNA of the CDR3: TGTGCCAGCAGCTTAGGGGGTACTAACTATGGCTACACCTTC. This translates into CASSLGGTNYGYTF. The chain uses TRBV5-4 and TRBJ1-2, with D perhaps TRBD1 (6 bases). This CDR3 spans 14 amino acids. Germline values: CDR1 SGHNT, CDR2 YYREEE (reference sequence). Trimming stripped 2 bases from V and 0 bases from J, with 8 bases between. The complete variable domain, with remaining parts taken from reference TRBV5-4 and TRBJ1-2, reads ETGVTQSPTHLIKTRGQQVTLRCSSQSGHNTVSWYQQALGQGPQFIFQYYREEENGRGNFPPRFSGLQFPNYSSELNVNALELDDSALYLCASSLGGTNYGYTFGSGTRLTVV.

This clone has more than one count but fewer than ten. This chain joins TRBV10-3 and TRBJ2-3; no reliable D call. CDR3 length equals 14 residues. Germline CDR1 is ENHRY and CDR2 is SYGVKD. The germline V and J ends were trimmed by 5 bases and 0 bases, with 9 bases remaining between them. In DNA form, the CDR3 reads TGTGCCATCAGTCCTAAGACTAGCACAGATACGCAGTATTTT. Amino acids: CAISPKTSTDTQYF.

V gene TRBV4-1 combines with J gene TRBJ2-5; 10 nucleotides line up with TRBD2. CDR1 is MGHRA, CDR2 YSYEKL, per germline. CDR3 size: 15 residues. V dropped 7 bases and J dropped 2; count of bases not matched to a gene: 7. CDR3 amino acids: CASTELAGVQETQYF. In DNA form, the CDR3 reads TGCGCCAGCACGGAGCTAGCGGGAGTTCAAGAGACCCAGTACTTC.